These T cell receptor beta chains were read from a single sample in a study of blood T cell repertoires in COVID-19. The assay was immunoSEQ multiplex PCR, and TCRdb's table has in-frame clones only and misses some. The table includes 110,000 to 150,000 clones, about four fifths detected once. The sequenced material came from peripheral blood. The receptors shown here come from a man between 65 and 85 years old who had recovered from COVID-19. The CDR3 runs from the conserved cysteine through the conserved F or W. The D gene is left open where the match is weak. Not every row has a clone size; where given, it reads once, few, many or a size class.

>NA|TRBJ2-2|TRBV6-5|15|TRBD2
TGTGCCAGCAGTTGGACTAGCGGCAACACCGGGGAGCTGTTTTTT
CASSWTSGNTGELFF
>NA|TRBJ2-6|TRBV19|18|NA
TGTGCCAGTAGTATAGATGCAGGTACTCGCTCTGGGGCCAACGTCCTGACTTTC
CASSIDAGTRSGANVLTF
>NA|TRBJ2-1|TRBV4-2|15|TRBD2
TGTGCCAGCAGCCAAGATCGGGGGGAGGGAAGGGAGCAGTTCTTC
CASSQDRGEGREQFF
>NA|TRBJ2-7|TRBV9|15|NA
TGTGCCAGCAGCGTAGAACCGGGAGTCCCCTACGAGCAGTACTTC
CASSVEPGVPYEQYF
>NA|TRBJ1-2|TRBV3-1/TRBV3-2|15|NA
TGTGCCAGCAGCCAGCCGACAGGACCTAACTATGGCTACACCTTC
CASSQPTGPNYGYTF
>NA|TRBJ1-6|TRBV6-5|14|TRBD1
TGTGCCAGCACGGGGGACAGGAGGAATTCACCCCTCCACTTT
CASTGDRRNSPLHF
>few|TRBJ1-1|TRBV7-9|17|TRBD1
TGTGCCAGCAGCCCGAGGGACAGGGGGCTTCTAAGCACTGAAGCTTTCTTT
CASSPRDRGLLSTEAFF
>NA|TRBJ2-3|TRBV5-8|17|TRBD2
TGTGCCAGCAGCGAGGGACTAGCGGGAGTAGGCACAGATACGCAGTATTTT
CASSEGLAGVGTDTQYF
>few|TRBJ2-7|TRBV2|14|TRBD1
TGTGCCAGTATGTCGGCGGCAGGGGGCTACGAGCAGTACTTC
CASMSAAGGYEQYF
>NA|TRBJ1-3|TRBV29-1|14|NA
TGCAGCGTTGAAGCCGGCGCGAGGGGAAACACCATATATTTT
CSVEAGARGNTIYF
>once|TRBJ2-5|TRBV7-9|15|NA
TGTGCCAGCAGCTCCCCGGGGGTCCAGCAAGAGACCCAGTACTTC
CASSSPGVQQETQYF
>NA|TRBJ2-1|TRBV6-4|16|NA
TGTGCCAGCAGTGACTCGCCGGGGCTGCGGGACGATGAGCAGTTCTTC
CASSDSPGLRDDEQFF
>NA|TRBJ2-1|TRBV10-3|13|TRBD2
TGTGCCATCCGACTAGCGGGAGTAGATGAGCAGTTCTTC
CAIRLAGVDEQFF
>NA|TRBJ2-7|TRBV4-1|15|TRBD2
TGCGCCAGCAGCCAAGTCACTAGCGGGAGCTACGAGCAGTACTTC
CASSQVTSGSYEQYF
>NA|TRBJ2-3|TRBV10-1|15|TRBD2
TGCGCCAGCTCCCGGGAGGTTGGGACCACAGATACGCAGTATTTT
CASSREVGTTDTQYF
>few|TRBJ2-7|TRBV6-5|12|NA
TGTGCCAGCAGTATGGACAGCTACGAGCAGTACTTC
CASSMDSYEQYF
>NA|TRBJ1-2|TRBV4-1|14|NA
TGCGCCAGCAGCCATACTTATGGTCCATATGGCTACACCTTC
CASSHTYGPYGYTF
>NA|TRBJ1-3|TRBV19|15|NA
TGTGCCAGTAGTAAACAGGGTTTATCTGGAAACACCATATATTTT
CASSKQGLSGNTIYF
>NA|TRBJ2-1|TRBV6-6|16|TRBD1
TGTGCCAGCAGTCTCCAAGGACAGGGGGTTTCCAATGAGCAGTTCTTC
CASSLQGQGVSNEQFF
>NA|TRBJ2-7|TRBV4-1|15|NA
TGCGCCAGCAGCTCCCTAGGAGCTTCGTCCTACGAGCAGTACTTC
CASSSLGASSYEQYF
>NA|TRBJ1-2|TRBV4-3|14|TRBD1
TGCGCCAGCAGCCTACGGACAGGCAGCTATGGCTACACCTTC
CASSLRTGSYGYTF
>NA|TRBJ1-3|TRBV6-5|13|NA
TGTGCCAGCTGCGAACGCTCTGGAAACACCATATATTTT
CASCERSGNTIYF
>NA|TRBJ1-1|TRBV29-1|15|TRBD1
TGCAGCGTTGACGAGACAGGGTACGATGACACTGAAGCTTTCTTT
CSVDETGYDDTEAFF
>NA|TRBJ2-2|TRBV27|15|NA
TGTGCCAGCAGTTTAGGCGGCGGATTTCCCGGGGAGCTGTTTTTT
CASSLGGGFPGELFF
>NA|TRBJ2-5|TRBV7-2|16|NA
TGTGCCAGCAGCTCCTACCGGATACCGCAGGGAGAGACCCAGTACTTC
CASSSYRIPQGETQYF
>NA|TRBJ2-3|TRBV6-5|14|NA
TGTGCCAGCAGATCCCCCGCGCTCACAGATACGCAGTATTTT
CASRSPALTDTQYF
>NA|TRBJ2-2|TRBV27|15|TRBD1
TGTGCCAGCAGTGCATGGGACAGGGGGACCGGGGAGCTGTTTTTT
CASSAWDRGTGELFF
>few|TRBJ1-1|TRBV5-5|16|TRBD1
TGTGCCAGCAGCCCAAAAGACAGGGGGCTAAACACTGAAGCTTTCTTT
CASSPKDRGLNTEAFF
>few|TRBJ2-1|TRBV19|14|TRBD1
TGTGCCAGTAAGGGGGCGCGCGCCTACAATGAGCAGTTCTTC
CASKGARAYNEQFF
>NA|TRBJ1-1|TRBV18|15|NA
TGTGCCAGCTCGCCCCTTTCGGACACGAACACTGAAGCTTTCTTT
CASSPLSDTNTEAFF
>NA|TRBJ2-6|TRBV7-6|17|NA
TGTGCCAGCAGCCCCAGGACATTTCTCTCTGGGGCCAACGTCCTGACTTTC
CASSPRTFLSGANVLTF
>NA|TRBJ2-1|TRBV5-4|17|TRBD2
TGTGCCAGCAGCCCCGGGACTAGCGGCAGTCTCTACAATGAGCAGTTCTTC
CASSPGTSGSLYNEQFF
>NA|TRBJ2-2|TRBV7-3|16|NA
TGTGCCAGCAGCTCCCTGGGTGGGAGGATGGCCGGGGAGCTGTTTTTT
CASSSLGGRMAGELFF
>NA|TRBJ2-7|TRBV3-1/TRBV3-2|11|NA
TGTGCCAGCAGCCAATCTCACGAGCAGTACTTC
CASSQSHEQYF
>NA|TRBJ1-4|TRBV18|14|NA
TGTGCCAGCTCACAAGCCCCAACTAATGAAAAACTGTTTTTT
CASSQAPTNEKLFF
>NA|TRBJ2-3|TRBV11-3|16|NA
TGTGCCAGCAGCCGACGAACAGGGAGTGGTGCAGATACGCAGTATTTT
CASSRRTGSGADTQYF
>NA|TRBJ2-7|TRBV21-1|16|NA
TGTGCCAGCAGCATGGAGCCGGGACAGGGCTCCTACGAGCAGTACTTC
CASSMEPGQGSYEQYF
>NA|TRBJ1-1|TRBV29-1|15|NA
TGCAGCGTGATGACCAGGGTGTCCGTGAACACTGAAGCTTTCTTT
CSVMTRVSVNTEAFF
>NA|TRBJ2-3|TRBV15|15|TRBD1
TGTGCCACCAGCAGAAACAGGGGGCCGGAAGATACGCAGTATTTT
CATSRNRGPEDTQYF
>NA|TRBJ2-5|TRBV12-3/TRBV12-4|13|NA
TGTGCCAGCAGTTCCCCGCGGGGAAAGACCCAGTACTTC
CASSSPRGKTQYF
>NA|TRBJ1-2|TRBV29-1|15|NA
TGCAGCGTTTGGGGGCTCAGGAAGGATAACTATGGCTACACCTTC
CSVWGLRKDNYGYTF
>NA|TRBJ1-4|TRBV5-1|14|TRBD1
TGCGCCAGCAGCCGTGACAGGGAAAATGAAAAACTGTTTTTT
CASSRDRENEKLFF
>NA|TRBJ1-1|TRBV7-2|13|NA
TGTGCCAGCAGCTCCGGTCCGGGCACTGAAGCTTTCTTT
CASSSGPGTEAFF
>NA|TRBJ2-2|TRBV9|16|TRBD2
TGTGCCAGCAGCGTAGAGAGCGCAGGGAGGGCCGGGGAGCTGTTTTTT
CASSVESAGRAGELFF
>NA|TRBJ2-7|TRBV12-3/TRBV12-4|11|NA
TGTGCCAGCAGTTTAATCGACGAGCAGTACTTC
CASSLIDEQYF
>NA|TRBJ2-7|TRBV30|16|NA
TGTGCCTGGAGTGTACTACAAACAGGTCGGTATCGGGAGCAGTACTTC
CAWSVLQTGRYREQYF
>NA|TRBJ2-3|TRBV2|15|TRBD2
TGTGCCAGCCAGAGTCGGAGCGGGAGTACAGATACGCAGTATTTT
CASQSRSGSTDTQYF
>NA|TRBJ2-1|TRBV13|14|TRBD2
TGTGCCAGCAGCTTTGCGGGAGGGTTTGGTGAGCAGTTCTTC
CASSFAGGFGEQFF
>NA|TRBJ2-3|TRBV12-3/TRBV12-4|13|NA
TGTGCCAGCAGGGCGGATAAAGCAGATACGCAGTATTTT
CASRADKADTQYF
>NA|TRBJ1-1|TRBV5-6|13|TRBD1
TGTGCCAGCAGCTTGGCTAACAGGGGGCAAGCTTTCTTT
CASSLANRGQAFF
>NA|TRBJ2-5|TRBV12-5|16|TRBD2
TGTGCTAGTGGCCTGACCCAGACTAGCGGGAGGGAGACCCAGTACTTC
CASGLTQTSGRETQYF